Below are 12 T cell receptor beta chains sequenced from a single sample in a study of T cells in Graves' hyperthyroidism and ophthalmopathy. Using RNA transcripts as the source, TCR beta CDR3 regions were amplified. A set of HTBI primers served as the primers for a first-round RT-PCR of the TCR CDR3. One entry per CDR3 protein, called by TCRdb with MiXCR from the multiplex PCR reads. The sample shows around 390,000 distinct CDR3 sequences, more than 14% of them seen only once. The sequencing input was blood. These receptors were obtained from a woman aged 25-40 years with Graves' ophthalmopathy.

V gene TRBV30 combines with J gene TRBJ1-2, with 11 bases aligning to TRBD1. This CDR3 has 15 amino acids. Germline loops: CDR1 GTSNPN, CDR2 SVGIG (reference sequence). V lost 3 bases and J lost 6; bases outside the gene matches: 9. Here the CDR3 DNA reads TGTGCCTGGAGCCGGGACAGGGGGATTTTAAATGGCTACACCTTC. It specifies CAWSRDRGILNGYTF. The full variable domain, with the rest looked up from reference TRBV30 and TRBJ1-2, is SQTIHQWPATLVQPVGSPLSLECTVEGTSNPNLYWYRQAAGRGLQLLFYSVGIGQISSEVPQNLSASRPQDRQFILSSKKLLLSDSGFYLCAWSRDRGILNGYTFGSGTRLTVV.

The V and J genes are TRBV6-1 and TRBJ2-3; tentative D call: TRBD2 (6 bases). The germline V gene has CDR1 MNHNS and CDR2 SASEGT. V lost 4 bases and J 0 bases, leaving 11 bases between the germline ends. The CDR3 consists of 15 residues. In DNA form, the CDR3 reads TGTGCCAGCAGTGGAGGAGGGTTTAGCACAGATACGCAGTATTTT. This translates into CASSGGGFSTDTQYF.

This clonotype was counted ten times or more. The V gene is TRBV28, the J gene TRBJ1-2; D is ambiguous. There are 14 residues in the CDR3. Germline V gene data show CDR1 as MDHEN and CDR2 as SYDVKM. V lost 5 bases and J 0 bases, leaving 10 bases between the germline ends. The CDR3 sequence is CASSPAVANYGYTF. DNA for the CDR3: TGTGCCAGCAGTCCAGCGGTGGCTAACTATGGCTACACCTTC.

This clonotype was detected ten times or more. The V and J genes are TRBV20-1 and TRBJ1-1, with 8 bases that match TRBD1. V gave up 1 base and J gave up 4 bases; unmatched junction bases: 2. The CDR3 length is 13 residues. Germline V gene data show CDR1 as DFQATT and CDR2 as SNEGSKA (reference sequence). The CDR3 DNA reads as TGCAGTGCTAGAGGGACAGGGAGCACTGAAGCTTTCTTT. As protein: CSARGTGSTEAFF.

This clonotype was detected a few times. One end of the junction is discordant with germline, which a read error may explain. V gene TRBV6-1 combines with J gene TRBJ1-2, with D perhaps matching TRBD1 (6 bases). The CDR3 runs to 17 residues. Germline assignment: CDR1 MNHNS and CDR2 SASEGT. The CDR3 loop is CAGSAVQAGKGGYGYTF. CDR3 coding DNA: TGTGCCGGCAGTGCAGTACAAGCCGGGAAGGGGGGATATGGCTACACCTTC.

This clonotype was detected many times. The rearrangement links TRBV6-1 to TRBJ1-6, with 9 bases lining up with TRBD1. V trimming: 6 bases; J trimming: 9 bases; junction bases outside the gene matches: 0. The length of the CDR3 is 12 residues. Germline lookup yields CDR1 MNHNS and CDR2 SASEGT. The CDR3 reads CASRDRGSPLHF. CDR3 in DNA: TGTGCCAGCAGGGACAGGGGTTCACCCCTCCACTTT.

This clonotype was counted ten times or more. The chain couples TRBV28 to TRBJ1-2; D not certain. The CDR3 extends over 14 amino acids. The V end was cut by 4 bases, the J end by 2 bases, with 11 bases between. In germline, CDR1 is MDHEN, CDR2 SYDVKM. In nucleotides, the CDR3 is TGTGCCAGCAGTTCCCACGGATCCAACTATGGCTACACCTTC. It translates to CASSSHGSNYGYTF.

In this sample, this clonotype turned up many times. This sequence joins TRBV11-3 and TRBJ1-4, with 7 bases identical to TRBD1. Germline V gene data show CDR1 as SGHNT and CDR2 as YENEEA. With 5 bases clipped from V and 7 bases from J, the junction kept 10 bases outside the gene matches. The CDR3 has 15 amino acids. The CDR3 sequence is CASSPTRGQGEKLFF. In DNA form, the CDR3 reads TGTGCCAGCAGCCCGACGAGGGGGCAGGGTGAAAAACTGTTTTTT.

CDR3 nucleotide sequence: TGTGCCAGTAGGCCCGGGGACATATACTACGAGCAGTACTTC. This codes for CASRPGDIYYEQYF. The chain carries TRBV6-1 and TRBJ2-7; TRBD1 might be the D (6 bases). CDR1 is MNHNS and CDR2 is SASEGT in the germline V gene. Trimming stripped 9 bases from V and 3 bases from J, with 18 bases between. CDR3 length: 14 residues.

This clonotype has at least ten counts. The V call is TRBV20-1, the J call TRBJ2-1, with TRBD2 identical over 14 bases. Trimming at V came to 5 bases and at J to 3 bases, leaving 6 bases not matched to a gene. Per the germline V gene, CDR1 is DFQATT and CDR2 is SNEGSKA (reference sequence). The CDR3 extends over 16 amino acids. The CDR3 DNA sequence: TGCAGTGCTGCAATGACTAGCGGGGGGGTCTACAATGAGCAGTTCTTC. Translated, it gives CSAAMTSGGVYNEQFF.

This clonotype occurred many times. The chain recombines TRBV12-5 with TRBJ1-1; D gene unclear. V dropped 5 bases and J dropped 1 base, with 23 bases sitting between them. The CDR3 contains 18 residues. CDR1 and CDR2 from the germline V gene are LGHNT and FRNRAP. The CDR3 region has the DNA TGTGCTAGTGGTCTCATACCTCCCTGGGGAGCTCAGAACACTGAAGCTTTCTTT. It encodes CASGLIPPWGAQNTEAFF.

Turning to this clonotype: Since a much larger clone is just one base distant, this may be a read error. The J gene is TRBJ2-3, the V gene TRBV7-3, with 7 nucleotides matching TRBD2. This CDR3 comprises 17 residues. J was trimmed by 0 bases and V by 0 bases; bases with no gene match: 6. Germline lookup yields CDR1 SGHTA and CDR2 FQGTGA. CDR3 sequence reads: CASSLTGGGVSTDTQYF. Written as DNA, the CDR3 is TGTGCCAGCAGCTTAACAGGTGGGGGGGTTAGCACAGATACGCAGTATTTT. Full variable domain (remainder filled in from reference TRBV7-3 and TRBJ2-3): GAGVSQTPSNKVTEKGKYVELRCDPISGHTALYWYRQSLGQGPEFLIYFQGTGAADDSGLPNDRFFAVRPEGSVSTLKIQRTERGDSAVYLCASSLTGGGVSTDTQYFGPGTRLTVL.